This T cell receptor (beta chain) comes out of a study of shared clonotypes between healthy human individuals. On this clone itself: Its specificity is unknown.

Study-wide points: Sampling included only blood; tissue repertoires likely differ.

Germline loops: CDR1 SQVTM, CDR2 ANQGSEA. CDR3 size: 15 residues. The J segment lost 4 bases and the V segment lost 4 bases, leaving 9 bases of the junction unmatched. Clones were read by immunoSEQ multiplex PCR, and TCRdb kept only the in-frame ones, dropping some. The table records some 530,000 clones, approximately 84% of them present only once. This clonotype was sampled from a woman aged 40-49 years in good health. Some clones in this sample may be carry-over from other donors' samples. Sequenced: PBMCs. J is TRBJ2-5 and V is TRBV29-1; 10 bases line up with TRBD1. CDR3 DNA: TGCAGCGTTGTCCGCTCCGGGACAGGGGCAGAGACCCAGTACTTC. This sequence encodes CSVVRSGTGAETQYF.